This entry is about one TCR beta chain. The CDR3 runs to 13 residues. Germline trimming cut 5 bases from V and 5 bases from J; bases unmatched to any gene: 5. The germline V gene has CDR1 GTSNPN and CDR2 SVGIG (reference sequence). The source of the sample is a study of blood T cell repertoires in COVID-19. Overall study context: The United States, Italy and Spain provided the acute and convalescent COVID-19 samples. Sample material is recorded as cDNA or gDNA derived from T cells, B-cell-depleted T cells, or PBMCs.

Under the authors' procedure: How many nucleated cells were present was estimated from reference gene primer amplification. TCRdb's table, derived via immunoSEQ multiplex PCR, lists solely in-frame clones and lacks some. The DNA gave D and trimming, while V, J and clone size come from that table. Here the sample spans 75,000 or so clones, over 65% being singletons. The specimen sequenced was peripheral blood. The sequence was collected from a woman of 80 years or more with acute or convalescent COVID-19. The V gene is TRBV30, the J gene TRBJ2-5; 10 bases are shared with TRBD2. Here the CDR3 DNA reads TGTGCCTGGGGAGCGGGAGGGAGGGAGACCCAGTACTTC. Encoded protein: CAWGAGGRETQYF.